These 17 T cell receptor beta chains originate from one sample sequenced in a study of post-analysis software for immune sequencing data. The study, taken as a whole, reports: Higher frequency in patients than in controls was seen for five TRBV segments, with TRBV5-6, TRBV5-1 and TRBV20-1 among them.

These receptors' targets are unknown. Unique-molecular-identifier-tagged TCR beta cDNA libraries were used. TCRdb redid the calling of the PCR reads with MiXCR, one entry per CDR3 protein. Of fewer than 850,000 distinct CDR3 sequences detected, approximately 44% appear once; the ten largest clones hold approximately 5%. The source material was blood. These receptors were taken from a girl aged 10-17 years with multiple sclerosis.

This clonotype showed up just once. The chain combines TRBV19 with TRBJ2-5; D may be TRBD1 (5 bases). TRBJ2-7 matches the DNA end more closely, so the J call is doubtful. This CDR3 contains 13 residues. Germline V gene sequence: CDR1 LNHDA, CDR2 SQIVND (reference sequence). The CDR3: CASSIDTGFEQYF. DNA for the CDR3: TGTGCCAGTAGTATAGATACAGGTTTCGAGCAGTACTTC.

This clonotype was observed a single time. The chain joins TRBV7-6 to TRBJ2-1; D could derive from TRBD1 or TRBD2 (5 bases each). The CDR3 is 14 residues long. The germline V gene encodes CDR1 SGHVS and CDR2 FNYEAQ. V lost 6 bases and J 6 bases, leaving 15 bases between the germline ends. In DNA, the CDR3 is TGTGCCAGCAGTATCCGGGACCACCTCAATGAGCAGTTCTTC. It codes for CASSIRDHLNEQFF.

In this sample, this clonotype turned up a few times. The chain couples TRBV11-2 to TRBJ2-3; the D is unclear. CDR3 length: 12 amino acids. Trimming pared 0 bases from V and 5 bases from J, leaving 3 bases between. Germline V CDR1 and CDR2: SGHAT, FQNNGV. CDR3 region: CASSLDVDTQYF. The CDR3 DNA is TGTGCCAGCAGCTTAGATGTAGATACGCAGTATTTT. Variable domain in full (rest from reference TRBV11-2 and TRBJ2-3): EAGVAQSPRYKIIEKRQSVAFWCNPISGHATLYWYQQILGQGPKLLIQFQNNGVVDDSQLPKDRFSAERLKGVDSTLKIQPAKLEDSAVYLCASSLDVDTQYFGPGTRLTVL.

This clonotype was detected a few times. The V gene is TRBV11-2, the J gene TRBJ2-4, with 8 bases aligning to TRBD2. This CDR3 is built from 18 residues. Trimming at V came to 2 bases and at J to 0 bases, leaving 9 bases not matched to a gene. The germline V gene has CDR1 SGHAT and CDR2 FQNNGV. The CDR3 DNA sequence: TGTGCCAGCAGCTTAAGATTGGGGCGGGAGGTAGCCAAAAACATTCAGTACTTC. Its translation is CASSLRLGREVAKNIQYF.

This clonotype occurred a few times. The chain combines TRBV7-8 with TRBJ2-7; tentatively, D is TRBD2 (5 bases). CDR3 size: 13 residues. The germline gives CDR1 SGHVS, CDR2 FQNEAQ. V was shortened by 8 bases and J by 1 base, with 12 bases between the two germline ends. This CDR3 is CASVDRGSYEQYF. Written as DNA, the CDR3 is TGTGCCAGCGTGGACCGGGGTTCCTACGAGCAGTACTTC.

The chain has TRBV27 and TRBJ2-3; D is unresolved. The CDR3 is 13 amino acids. Germline CDR1 and CDR2: MNHEY and SMNVEV (reference sequence). Trimming removed 0 bases at V and 1 base at J, with 2 bases between. This CDR3 is CASSLSRTDTQYF. The DNA of the CDR3 is TGTGCCAGCAGTTTATCCCGCACAGATACGCAGTATTTT.

This chain connects TRBV12-3 or TRBV12-4 to TRBJ1-2; tentatively, D is TRBD1 (6 bases). This CDR3 is built from 17 residues. V shed 5 bases and J shed 2 bases, with 21 bases lying between them. This CDR3 reads CASSHRQEPKLNYGYTF. DNA for the CDR3: TGTGCCAGCAGTCACCGACAGGAACCGAAACTAAACTATGGCTACACCTTC.

The J gene is TRBJ2-1, the V gene TRBV29-1; 11 bases agree with TRBD2. This CDR3 is 15 amino acids long. In germline, CDR1 is SQVTM, CDR2 ANQGSEA. The V gene end was trimmed by 1 base and the J gene end by 4 bases; junction bases not matched to a gene: 3. DNA of the CDR3: TGCAGCGTTGAAGCCGGGACTAGCGGATACAATGAGCAGTTCTTC. Amino acids: CSVEAGTSGYNEQFF.

The chain combines TRBV12-3 or TRBV12-4 with TRBJ1-2; 7 bases align to TRBD1. The junction had 12 bases not matched to a gene; V was cut back by 3 bases and J by 5 bases. The CDR3 runs to 16 residues. CDR3 coding DNA: TGTGCCAGCAGTTTTGATTTGGGACAGTCTCTTTATGGCTACACCTTC. It translates to CASSFDLGQSLYGYTF.

Ten or more counts support this clonotype. The J gene is TRBJ2-1, the V gene TRBV28; TRBD2 agrees at 7 bases. Germline V gene lookup returns CDR1 MDHEN and CDR2 SYDVKM. The CDR3 spans 18 residues. Trimming took 3 bases from V and 0 from J; bases not matched to a gene: 11. CDR3 sequence: CASSLEELAMSSYNEQFF. In DNA form, the CDR3 reads TGTGCCAGCAGTTTGGAGGAACTAGCGATGAGCTCCTACAATGAGCAGTTCTTC.

This clonotype came up once. The V gene is TRBV12-3 or TRBV12-4, the J gene TRBJ1-2; no firm D call. This CDR3 spans 14 amino acids. Between the trimmed V and J ends, which lost 5 bases and 1 base, there was a span of 11 bases. CDR3 protein: CASSPSFGNYGYTF. CDR3 DNA: TGTGCCAGCAGTCCCAGTTTCGGTAACTATGGCTACACCTTC.

This clonotype came up a few times. The chain joins TRBV20-1 to TRBJ2-1, with unresolved D. Trimming shortened V by 1 base and J by 3 bases, and 19 bases separated the two germline ends. There are 17 residues in the CDR3. Per germline, CDR1 DFQATT and CDR2 SNEGSKA (reference sequence). CDR3 DNA: TGCAGTGCTAGAGCCCCGAGAGACCTAAAGTACTACAATGAGCAGTTCTTC. Amino acids: CSARAPRDLKYYNEQFF.

This clonotype was found once. J is TRBJ2-7 and V is TRBV11-2; TRBD2 aligns across 7 bases. The J call may be incorrect, as the DNA end agrees better with TRBJ2-5. The length of the CDR3 is 16 residues. From germline, CDR1 is SGHAT and CDR2 FQNNGV. The CDR3 DNA is TGTGCCAGCAGCTCAGTGGTCTGGACTAGTGGGGAGACCCAGTACTTC. It specifies CASSSVVWTSGETQYF.

By share of the sample, this clonotype is medium-sized. The V and J genes are TRBV4-3 and TRBJ2-1; 7 bases agree with TRBD2. Germline V CDR1 and CDR2: LGHNA, YSLEER. J lost 4 bases, V lost 0 bases, and 9 bases had no gene match. The CDR3 loop spans 17 amino acids. The CDR3 protein is CASSQDGGGVEYNEQFF. CDR3 sequence (DNA): TGCGCCAGCAGCCAAGATGGGGGGGGGGTCGAATACAATGAGCAGTTCTTC.

This clonotype was seen only a few times. This sequence joins TRBV6-6 and TRBJ1-2, with a weak D call TRBD1 (5 bases). Trimming left V 4 bases short and J 8 bases short, with 26 bases between. CDR3 length: 17 residues. CDR1 and CDR2 (germline): MNHNY, SVGAGI (reference sequence). The CDR3 loop reads CASSSYETLGVSDGYTF. In DNA form, the CDR3 reads TGTGCCAGCAGTTCCTACGAAACACTGGGGGTTTCAGACGGCTACACCTTC.

The chain recombines TRBV20-1 with TRBJ2-1; D is unresolved. The CDR3 is 14 amino acids. V was clipped by 3 bases and J by 0 bases, with 9 bases between them. Germline V gene sequence: CDR1 DFQATT, CDR2 SNEGSKA (reference sequence). CDR3 nucleotides: TGCAGTGCTAGCTCCGGAATCTCCTACAATGAGCAGTTCTTC. Its protein is CSASSGISYNEQFF.

The V gene is TRBV29-1, the J gene TRBJ2-5; D is unclear. There are 12 residues in the CDR3. V was shortened by 4 bases and J by 1 base, with 7 bases between the two germline ends. Germline assignment: CDR1 SQVTM and CDR2 ANQGSEA. The DNA for the CDR3 is TGCAGCGTTGCCAACAGCCAAGAGACCCAGTACTTC. Protein product: CSVANSQETQYF.